A single sample is the source of the 14 T cell receptor beta chains below, sequenced in a study of blood T cell repertoires in COVID-19. Only in-frame clones appear in the TCRdb table, and some are missing; sequencing was by immunoSEQ multiplex PCR. The sample has 300,000 to 400,000 clones, roughly 88% seen once. Sequences were obtained from PBMCs or T cells enriched from blood (not recorded which). All receptors derive from a man aged 30 to 39 who had recovered from COVID-19.

The chain joins TRBV7-7 to TRBJ2-5, with 8 bases identical to TRBD2. With 5 bases clipped from V and 2 bases from J, the junction kept 13 bases outside the gene matches. In germline, CDR1 is SSHAT, CDR2 FNYEAQ (reference sequence). This CDR3 region has 17 residues. The CDR3 sequence is CASSNGRGGLVQETQYF. The CDR3 DNA sequence: TGTGCCAGCAGCAACGGAAGGGGGGGACTAGTTCAAGAGACCCAGTACTTC.

This chain connects TRBV9 to TRBJ2-5; 11 positions agree with TRBD2. The germline gives CDR1 SGDLS, CDR2 YYNGEE. J was trimmed by 1 base and V by 0 bases; bases with no gene match: 8. The CDR3 spans 18 residues. The DNA for the CDR3 is TGTGCCAGCAGCGTAGGGGCTAGCGGGGGGTTACTCCAAGAGACCCAGTACTTC. It is translated as CASSVGASGGLLQETQYF.

The V gene is TRBV5-1, the J gene TRBJ2-3, with 8 bases that match TRBD2. Trimming took 5 bases from V and 4 from J; bases not matched to a gene: 12. CDR1 is SGHRS, CDR2 YFSETQ, per germline. The CDR3 is 16 amino acids. Here the CDR3 reads CASSPNSGAASDTQYF. In nucleotides, the CDR3 is TGCGCCAGCAGTCCTAATAGCGGGGCCGCGTCAGATACGCAGTATTTT.

The chain recombines TRBV2 with TRBJ1-6, with D possibly being TRBD1 (6 bases). The CDR3 is 16 amino acids. The germline gives CDR1 SNHLY, CDR2 FYNNEI. The V gene lost 5 bases and the J gene lost 6 bases, with 17 bases spanning the gap. CDR3 coding DNA: TGTGCCAGCAGTTTAACACGGGACATGGTTAATTCACCCCTCCACTTT. It yields the protein CASSLTRDMVNSPLHF.

The gene calls are TRBV28 and TRBJ1-2, with D tentatively TRBD1 (6 bases). CDR1 is MDHEN, CDR2 SYDVKM, per germline. V was clipped by 5 bases and J by 4 bases, with 11 bases between them. CDR3 length equals 13 residues. Here the CDR3 reads CASSPTGSYGYTF. CDR3 in DNA: TGTGCCAGCAGTCCCACAGGGTCCTATGGCTACACCTTC.

This rearrangement joins TRBV6-5 to TRBJ2-7; D unclear. This CDR3 contains 14 residues. The germline gives CDR1 MNHEY, CDR2 SVGAGI. V gave up 6 bases and J gave up 3 bases, with 15 bases separating them. The CDR3 region has the DNA TGTGCCAGCAGCCACTATGGCGAGAGCTACGAGCAGTACTTC. Its protein is CASSHYGESYEQYF.

The rearrangement uses TRBV28 and TRBJ2-7, with 7 bases that match TRBD1. V trimming: 5 bases; J trimming: 3 bases; junction bases outside the gene matches: 1. This CDR3 spans 12 amino acids. The V gene's germline CDR1 is MDHEN and CDR2 SYDVKM. CDR3: CASSRDSYEQYF. As DNA, the CDR3 is TGTGCCAGCAGTAGGGACAGCTACGAGCAGTACTTC.

This clone was seen a single time. The CDR3 DNA sequence: TGTGCCTGGAAGTCAGGGATTTTGTATGGCTACACCTTC. Translating it yields CAWKSGILYGYTF. The V and J genes are TRBV30 and TRBJ1-2; the D gene is possibly TRBD1 (5 bases). Trimming pared 4 bases from V and 5 bases from J, leaving 14 bases between. The CDR3 sequence is 13 residues long. CDR1 is GTSNPN, CDR2 SVGIG, per germline (reference sequence).

V usage is TRBV4-1 and J usage is TRBJ2-7, with 7 bases matching TRBD2. V trimming: 4 bases; J trimming: 0 bases; junction bases outside the gene matches: 3. The CDR3 is 14 amino acids. Per germline, CDR1 MGHRA and CDR2 YSYEKL. This chain's CDR3 is CASSPRDYSYEQYF. The CDR3 DNA reads as TGCGCCAGCAGCCCCCGGGACTACTCCTACGAGCAGTACTTC.

This rearrangement joins TRBV20-1 to TRBJ1-5, with a tentative D call TRBD1 (6 bases). Trimming pared 3 bases from V and 7 bases from J, leaving 16 bases between. Germline V gene sequence: CDR1 DFQATT, CDR2 SNEGSKA (reference sequence). There are 14 residues in the CDR3. CDR3 region: CSASRSGAQQPQHF. CDR3 coding DNA: TGCAGTGCTAGTCGGTCAGGGGCACAGCAGCCCCAGCATTTT.

V is TRBV5-1 and J is TRBJ1-5; the match to TRBD1 covers 10 bases. Trimming removed 4 bases from V and 5 bases from J; junction bases left unmatched: 6. CDR3 length: 15 residues. In germline, CDR1 is SGHRS, CDR2 YFSETQ. DNA for the CDR3: TGCGCCAGCAGCCCCGGGACAGGGGTTTATCAGCCCCAGCATTTT. Protein product: CASSPGTGVYQPQHF.

This chain joins TRBV9 and TRBJ2-1; D is perhaps TRBD2 (6 bases). The CDR3 covers 15 residues. Trimming took 0 bases from V and 8 from J, leaving 15 bases between them. Germline lookup yields CDR1 SGDLS and CDR2 YYNGEE. The CDR3 is CASSVGGVAIYEQFF. The CDR3 bases are TGTGCCAGCAGCGTAGGGGGGGTTGCGATTTATGAGCAGTTCTTC.

This chain uses TRBV10-2 with TRBJ1-1, with 7 bases identical to TRBD1. CDR1 is WSHSY and CDR2 is SAAADI in the germline V gene. This CDR3 has 13 residues. V was pared by 3 bases and J by 8 bases, with 6 bases of the junction left unmatched. CDR3 nucleotide sequence: TGCGCCAGCAGTGAAACGACAGGGTTCGAAGCTTTCTTT. Protein: CASSETTGFEAFF.

This sequence joins TRBV11-2 and TRBJ1-2, with a possible D match to TRBD1 (6 bases). Germline-derived CDR1 and CDR2 are SGHAT and FQNNGV. The CDR3 extends over 15 amino acids. The V and J ends lost 5 bases and 5 bases respectively, with 18 bases between them. CDR3 protein: CASSPVRQGSYGYTF. The CDR3 nucleotides are TGTGCCAGCAGCCCCGTACGGCAGGGGAGTTATGGCTACACCTTC.